This paragraph reports one T cell receptor (beta chain). This entry is derived from a study of T cell responses to AZD1222 COVID-19 vaccine. Profiled with immunoSEQ multiplex PCR; TCRdb holds only in-frame clones, not every one. In the table there are under 150,000 clones, around 89% of which are singletons. This CDR3 region has 12 residues. Germline loops: CDR1 MGHDK, CDR2 SYGVNS. The J segment lost 5 bases and the V segment lost 6 bases, leaving 2 bases of the junction unmatched. Sequences were derived from peripheral blood, sampled on day 0 of AZD1222 vaccination. This clonotype originated in an adult in good health. The chain combines TRBV25-1 with TRBJ1-2; TRBD1 agrees at 8 bases. CDR3 bases: TGTGCCAGCAGGGACAGGGCGTATGGCTACACCTTC. Translated: CASRDRAYGYTF.